Here is one TCR beta chain with its context. Data came from immunoSEQ multiplex PCR; TCRdb stores just in-frame clones and leaves some out. The sample holds 250,000 to 300,000 clones; 88% are singletons and the top ten take approximately 1%. The data belong to a study of blood T cell repertoires in COVID-19. Germline assignment: CDR1 MDHEN and CDR2 SYDVKM. J gave up 4 bases and V 6 bases, and 9 bases lay outside the gene matches. The CDR3 contains 15 residues. V is TRBV28 and J is TRBJ1-5, with 7 positions matching TRBD1. The specimen sequenced was PBMCs or T cells enriched from blood (not recorded which). This receptor was identified in a young woman who had recovered from COVID-19. The CDR3 sequence: CASRYRGVPNQPQHF. In DNA, the CDR3 is TGTGCCAGCAGGTACAGGGGCGTCCCGAATCAGCCCCAGCATTTT.